This T cell receptor (beta chain) was sequenced for a study of blood T cell repertoires in COVID-19. On the study more broadly: COVID-19 samples collected from the United States, Italy and Spain covered acute and convalescent phases.

CDR1 SGHDN and CDR2 FVKESK come from the germline V gene. The CDR3 runs to 15 residues. Trimming pared 4 bases from V and 0 bases from J, leaving 12 bases between. Sequencing used immunoSEQ multiplex PCR; TCRdb keeps in-frame clones, though not all of them. The sample has 81,000 or so clones, about 82% seen once; the top ten hold approximately 8%. Specimen: peripheral blood. The origin of this receptor is a man aged 50-59 years with active COVID-19. This rearrangement joins TRBV14 to TRBJ2-5, with D tentatively TRBD1 (6 bases). CDR3 nucleotide sequence: TGTGCCAGCAGCCCGACAGGCCCGTACCAAGAGACCCAGTACTTC. As protein: CASSPTGPYQETQYF.